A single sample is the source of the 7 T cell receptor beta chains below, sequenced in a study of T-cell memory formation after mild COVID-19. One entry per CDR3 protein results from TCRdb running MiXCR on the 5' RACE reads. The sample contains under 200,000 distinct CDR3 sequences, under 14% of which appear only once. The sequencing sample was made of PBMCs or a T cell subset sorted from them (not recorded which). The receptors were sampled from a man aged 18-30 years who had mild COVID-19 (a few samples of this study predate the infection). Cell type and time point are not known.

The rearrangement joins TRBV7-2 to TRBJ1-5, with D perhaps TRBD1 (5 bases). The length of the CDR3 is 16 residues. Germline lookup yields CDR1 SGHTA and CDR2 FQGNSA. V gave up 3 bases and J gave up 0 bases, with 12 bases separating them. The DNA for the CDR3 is TGTGCCAGCAGCTTTATAGGGGTGAATAGCAATCAGCCCCAGCATTTT. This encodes CASSFIGVNSNQPQHF. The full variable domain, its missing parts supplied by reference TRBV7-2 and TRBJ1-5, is GAGVSQSPSNKVTEKGKDVELRCDPISGHTALYWYRQSLGQGLEFLIYFQGNSAPDKSGLPSDRFSAERTGGSVSTLTIQRTQQEDSAVYLCASSFIGVNSNQPQHFGDGTRLSIL.

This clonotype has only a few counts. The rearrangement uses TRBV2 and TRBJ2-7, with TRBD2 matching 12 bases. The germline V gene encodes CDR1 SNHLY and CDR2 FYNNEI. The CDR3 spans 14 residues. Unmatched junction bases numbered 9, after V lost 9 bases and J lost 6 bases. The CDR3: CASTPSGGATEQYV. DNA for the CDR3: TGTGCCAGTACTCCTAGCGGGGGGGCAACCGAGCAGTACGTC.

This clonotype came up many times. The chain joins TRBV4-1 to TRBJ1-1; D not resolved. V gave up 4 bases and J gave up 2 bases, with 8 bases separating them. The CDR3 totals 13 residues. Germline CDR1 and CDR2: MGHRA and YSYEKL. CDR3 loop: CASSPRENTEAFF. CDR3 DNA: TGCGCCAGCAGCCCGAGGGAAAACACTGAAGCTTTCTTT.

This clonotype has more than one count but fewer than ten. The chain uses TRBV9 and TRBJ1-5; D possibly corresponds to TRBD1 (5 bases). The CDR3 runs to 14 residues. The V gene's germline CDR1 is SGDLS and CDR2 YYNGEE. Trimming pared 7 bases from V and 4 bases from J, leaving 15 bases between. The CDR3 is CASGAAATNQPQHF. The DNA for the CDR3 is TGTGCCAGCGGGGCGGCAGCTACAAATCAGCCCCAGCATTTT.

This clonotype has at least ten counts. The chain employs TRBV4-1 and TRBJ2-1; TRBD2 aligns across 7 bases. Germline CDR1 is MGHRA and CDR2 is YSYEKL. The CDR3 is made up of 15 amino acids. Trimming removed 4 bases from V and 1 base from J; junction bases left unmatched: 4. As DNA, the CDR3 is TGCGCCAGCAGCCTCCCGGGGGGTTCCTACAATGAGCAGTTCTTC. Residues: CASSLPGGSYNEQFF.

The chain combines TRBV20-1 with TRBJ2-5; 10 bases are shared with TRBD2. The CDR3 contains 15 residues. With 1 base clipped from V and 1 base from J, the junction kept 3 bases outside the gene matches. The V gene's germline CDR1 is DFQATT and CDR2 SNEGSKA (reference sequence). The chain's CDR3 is CSARGASGGQETQYF. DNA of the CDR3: TGCAGTGCTAGAGGGGCTAGCGGGGGCCAAGAGACCCAGTACTTC.

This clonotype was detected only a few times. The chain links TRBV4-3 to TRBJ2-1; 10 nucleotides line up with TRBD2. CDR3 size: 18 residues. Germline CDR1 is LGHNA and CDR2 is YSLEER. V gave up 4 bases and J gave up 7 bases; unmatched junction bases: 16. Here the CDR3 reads CASSLGVRAGGLTNEQFF. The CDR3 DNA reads TGCGCCAGCAGCCTAGGGGTTCGAGCGGGGGGGCTGACAAATGAGCAGTTCTTC.